Below, 7 T cell receptor beta chains from the same sample are listed, as sequenced in a study of response to subunit inactivated influenza vaccine. Each CDR3 protein is one row after TCRdb ran MiXCR on the RT-PCR reads. The sample lists about 610,000 distinct CDR3 sequences, 14% occurring once. The sequencing here drew on PBMCs from blood, taken about 13 days after vaccination. The receptors come from a man between 50 and 59 years old who received an inactivated influenza vaccine.

The chain is built from TRBV3-1 and TRBJ2-7; D may be TRBD1 or TRBD2 (5 bases each). The germline CDR1 and CDR2 sequences are LGHDT and YNNKEL (reference sequence). The CDR3 contains 14 residues. Between the trimmed V and J ends, which lost 1 base and 3 bases, there was a span of 10 bases. CDR3 in amino acids: CASSQGDGFYEQYF. CDR3 sequence (DNA): TGTGCCAGCAGCCAAGGGGACGGATTCTACGAGCAGTACTTC.

Only a few counts were recorded for this clonotype. The V gene is TRBV7-9, the J gene TRBJ2-2, with 9 bases fitting TRBD1. The CDR3 spans 15 residues. Losses at the gene ends were 4 bases for V and 4 bases for J; bases not matched to a gene: 4. The V gene's germline CDR1 is SEHNR and CDR2 FQNEAQ (reference sequence). The CDR3 protein is CASSSDRGPTGELFF. For the CDR3, the DNA is TGTGCCAGCAGCTCGGACAGGGGCCCCACCGGGGAGCTGTTTTTT.

The chain joins TRBV12-3 or TRBV12-4 to TRBJ1-1; D is possibly TRBD1 (6 bases). Trimming removed 5 bases at V and 3 bases at J, with 13 bases between. The CDR3 is made up of 14 amino acids. This CDR3 is CASSPQDSYTEAFF. Here the CDR3 DNA reads TGTGCCAGCAGTCCTCAGGACAGCTACACTGAAGCTTTCTTT.

This clonotype came up many times. The chain combines TRBV10-3 with TRBJ2-1; 9 nucleotides match TRBD2. This CDR3 contains 17 residues. With 1 base clipped from V and 6 bases from J, the junction kept 10 bases outside the gene matches. Germline V gene sequence: CDR1 ENHRY, CDR2 SYGVKD. The CDR3 DNA reads TGTGCCATCAGTGAGTTCGAAGTCTTAGCGGGAGCCAATGAGCAGTTCTTC. Translated, it gives CAISEFEVLAGANEQFF.

This clonotype was observed a few times. The J gene is TRBJ2-1, the V gene TRBV4-3; no clear D gene. Germline values: CDR1 LGHNA, CDR2 YSLEER. V lost 0 bases and J lost 1, with 7 bases in between. CDR3 length equals 15 residues. CDR3 coding DNA: TGCGCCAGCAGCCAAGACCATCATTCCTACAATGAGCAGTTCTTC. Residues: CASSQDHHSYNEQFF.

A few counts support this clonotype. The chain combines TRBV3-1 with TRBJ2-1; D not certain. The germline V gene has CDR1 LGHDT and CDR2 YNNKEL (reference sequence). This CDR3 is built from 15 residues. V lost 4 bases and J lost 5, with 15 bases in between. The CDR3 is CASSPTLGFNNEQFF. CDR3 coding DNA: TGTGCCAGCAGCCCCACCCTCGGGTTCAACAATGAGCAGTTCTTC.

This clonotype was observed a handful of times. The rearrangement uses TRBV20-1 and TRBJ1-3; TRBD1 might be the D (6 bases). The germline V gene has CDR1 DFQATT and CDR2 SNEGSKA (reference sequence). Trimming took 0 bases from V and 3 from J, leaving 9 bases between them. This CDR3 has 14 residues. The DNA of the CDR3 is TGCAGTGCTAGAGACGGGGGGCTTGGAAACACCATATATTTT. The encoded protein is CSARDGGLGNTIYF.